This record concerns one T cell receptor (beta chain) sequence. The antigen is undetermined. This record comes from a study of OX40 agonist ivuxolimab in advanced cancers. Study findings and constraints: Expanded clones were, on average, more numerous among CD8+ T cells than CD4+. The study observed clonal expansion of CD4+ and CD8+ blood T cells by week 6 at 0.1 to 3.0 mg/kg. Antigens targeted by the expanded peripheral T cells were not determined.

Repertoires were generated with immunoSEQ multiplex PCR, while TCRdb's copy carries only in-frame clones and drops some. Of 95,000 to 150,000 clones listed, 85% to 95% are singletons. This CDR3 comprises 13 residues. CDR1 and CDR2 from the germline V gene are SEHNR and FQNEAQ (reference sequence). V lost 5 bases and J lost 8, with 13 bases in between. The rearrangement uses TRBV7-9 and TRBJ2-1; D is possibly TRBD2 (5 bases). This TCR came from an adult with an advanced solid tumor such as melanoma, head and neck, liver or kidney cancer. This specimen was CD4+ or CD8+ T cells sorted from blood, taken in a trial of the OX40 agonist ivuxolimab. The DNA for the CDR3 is TGTGCCAGCAGCCCACCTAGCATCTATGAGCAGTTCTTC. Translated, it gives CASSPPSIYEQFF.